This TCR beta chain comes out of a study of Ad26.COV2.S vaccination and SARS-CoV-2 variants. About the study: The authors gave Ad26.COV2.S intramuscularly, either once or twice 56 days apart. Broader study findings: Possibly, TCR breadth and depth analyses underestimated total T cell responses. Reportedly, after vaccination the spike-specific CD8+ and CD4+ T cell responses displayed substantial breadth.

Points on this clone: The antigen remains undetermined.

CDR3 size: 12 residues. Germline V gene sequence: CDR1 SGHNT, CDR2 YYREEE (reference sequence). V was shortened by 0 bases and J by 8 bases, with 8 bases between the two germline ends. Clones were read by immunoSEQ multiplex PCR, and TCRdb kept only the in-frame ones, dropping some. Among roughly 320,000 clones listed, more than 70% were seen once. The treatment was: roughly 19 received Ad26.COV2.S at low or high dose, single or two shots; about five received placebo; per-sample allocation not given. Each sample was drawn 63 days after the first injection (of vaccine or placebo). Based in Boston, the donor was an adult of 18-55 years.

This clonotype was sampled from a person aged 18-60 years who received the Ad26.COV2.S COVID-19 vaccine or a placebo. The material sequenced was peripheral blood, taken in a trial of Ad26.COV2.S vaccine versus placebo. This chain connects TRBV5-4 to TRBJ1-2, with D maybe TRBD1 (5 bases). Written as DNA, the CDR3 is TGTGCCAGCAGCTTGGAGGGGTTCGGCTACACCTTC. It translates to CASSLEGFGYTF.